The text below deals with one T cell receptor (beta chain). Which antigen it targets is not known. Base qualities were left out, and no much larger clone turns up one base away. Library preparation used the immunoSEQ multiplex PCR assay. The clones in this table, taken by TCRdb from immuneACCESS, are in-frame only. Not every clone is retained; where verified, under half of the shortfall comes from an unresolved V gene, and the cause of the rest is unknown. A total of over 85,000 clones appear in this sample, around 90% of them only once. The ten biggest clones cover about 10% of the sample. CDR1 and CDR2 are read off the germline V gene as KGHDR and SFDVKD. From its cysteine to its phenylalanine, the CDR3 spans 16 amino acids. CDR3 DNA only is kept here, 48 bases in frame from base 1. V sheds 1 base and J sheds 1 base, leaving 10 bases between their ends. The data stem from a study of control samples from healthy donors and cancer patients (dated by TCRdb to between 2020 and 2021).

The clonotype was recovered from a woman in her fifties or sixties with colorectal cancer. Sequences were obtained from PBMCs. Recombination joined TRBV24-1 with TRBJ1-3; the D gene remains uncertain. The bases are TGTGCCACCAGTGATTTTTTTATCGGGTCTGGAAACACCATATATTTT. It translates as CATSDFFIGSGNTIYF.